Sequencing of this T cell receptor beta chain was carried out in a study of T cell responses to AZD1222 COVID-19 vaccine. Trimming left V 6 bases short and J 3 bases short, with 18 bases between. The germline V gene has CDR1 LGHDT and CDR2 YNNKEL (reference sequence). The CDR3 has 17 amino acids. The method was immunoSEQ multiplex PCR; TCRdb's version includes in-frame clones alone and lacks a portion of them. The sample lists under 150,000 clones; under 95% were seen once. The chain combines TRBV3-1 (or the pseudogene TRBV3-2) with TRBJ1-6; D gene uncertain. The sample was peripheral blood, taken on day 0 of MenACWY control vaccination. The receptor comes from an adult in good health. Written as DNA, the CDR3 is TGTGCCAGCAGACTCTCTACACTCCAGGTCTATAATTCACCCCTCCACTTT. It codes for CASRLSTLQVYNSPLHF.